These 10 T cell receptor beta chains originate from one sample sequenced in a study of blood T cell repertoires in COVID-19. TCRdb's copy holds only in-frame clones and misses some; the assay was immunoSEQ multiplex PCR. The sample has about 140,000 clones; approximately 87% are singletons. Sequenced sample: peripheral blood. The receptors were sampled from a man in his forties or fifties with active COVID-19.

The chain carries TRBV27 and TRBJ1-3; 8 bases are a match to TRBD1. Trimming at V came to 6 bases and at J to 0 bases, leaving 4 bases not matched to a gene. Germline-derived CDR1 and CDR2 are MNHEY and SMNVEV (reference sequence). The CDR3 loop spans 15 amino acids. The CDR3: CASRLTGGSGNTIYF. CDR3 in DNA: TGTGCCAGCAGACTTACAGGGGGCTCTGGAAACACCATATATTTT.

J is TRBJ2-1 and V is TRBV4-3; D ambiguous. V lost 1 base, J lost 10 bases, and 8 bases lay in between. This CDR3 spans 12 amino acids. CDR1 and CDR2 from the germline V gene are LGHNA and YSLEER. The CDR3 is CASSQAGREQFF. CDR3 DNA: TGCGCCAGCAGCCAAGCTGGTCGGGAGCAGTTCTTC.

This clone has more than one count but fewer than ten. CDR3 sequence: CASSPLAGGNTDTQYF. CDR3 nucleotide sequence: TGTGCCAGCAGTCCTCTAGCGGGGGGTAACACAGATACGCAGTATTTT. The gene calls are TRBV6-4 and TRBJ2-3; 11 nucleotides match TRBD2. V shed 5 bases, J shed 2 bases, and the junction held 6 bases outside the gene matches. The CDR3 consists of 16 residues. Germline V lookup: CDR1 MRHNA, CDR2 SNTAGT.

The chain couples TRBV7-6 to TRBJ2-1; 10 nucleotides match TRBD2. V shed 2 bases, J shed 4 bases, and the junction held 5 bases outside the gene matches. Germline V gives CDR1 SGHVS, CDR2 FNYEAQ. CDR3 size: 16 residues. The CDR3 sequence: CASSLTAGGFYNEQFF. As DNA, the CDR3 is TGTGCCAGCAGCTTAACAGCGGGGGGGTTTTACAATGAGCAGTTCTTC.

CDR3 in DNA: TGTGCCAGCAGCCTCCCCAGCCTGGGACAGCCGAACACCGGGGAGCTGTTTTTT. This codes for CASSLPSLGQPNTGELFF. This chain uses TRBV27 with TRBJ2-2, with TRBD1 identical over 7 bases. Per germline, CDR1 MNHEY and CDR2 SMNVEV (reference sequence). The CDR3 contains 18 residues. V gave up 6 bases and J gave up 0 bases; unmatched junction bases: 13.

This chain links TRBV25-1 with TRBJ1-4, with D hard to call. The V end lost 3 bases, the J end lost 5 bases, and 13 bases lay between the germline ends. The CDR3 extends over 15 amino acids. Germline assignment: CDR1 MGHDK and CDR2 SYGVNS. As DNA, the CDR3 is TGTGCCAGCAGTGACTCGCTAATTTTAAATGAAAAACTGTTTTTT. Translated, it gives CASSDSLILNEKLFF.

The CDR3 sequence is CASSFYPSTVLANTGELFF. CDR3 DNA sequence: TGTGCCAGCAGCTTCTACCCCTCAACGGTCCTGGCGAACACCGGGGAGCTGTTTTTT. This chain joins TRBV7-9 and TRBJ2-2; D remains unclear. Germline V gives CDR1 SEHNR, CDR2 FQNEAQ (reference sequence). Trimming stripped 3 bases from V and 0 bases from J, with 20 bases between. The CDR3 totals 19 residues.

The chain has TRBV21-1 and TRBJ2-1; TRBD1 is taken as the D call from the table, unchecked against the DNA. TRBV21-1 is described as a pseudogene. The CDR3 contains 14 residues. The CDR3 region is CASSDRGSYNEQFF. The CDR3 DNA is TGTGCCAGCAGTGACAGGGGATCCTACAATGAGCAGTTCTTC.

The rearrangement uses TRBV12-3 or TRBV12-4 and TRBJ1-1, with a possible D match to TRBD1 (6 bases). The CDR3 spans 13 residues. Trimming took 5 bases from V and 1 from J, leaving 8 bases between them. CDR3 protein: CASSPGQNTEAFF. CDR3 DNA: TGTGCCAGCAGTCCGGGACAGAACACTGAAGCTTTCTTT.

The table lists this clone with a few counts. This chain links TRBV11-2 with TRBJ2-2, with 8 nucleotides matching TRBD1. The CDR3 has 16 amino acids. Germline values: CDR1 SGHAT, CDR2 FQNNGV. The J segment lost 1 base and the V segment lost 4 bases, leaving 5 bases of the junction unmatched. CDR3 sequence reads: CASSSRTGRNTGELFF. Here the CDR3 DNA reads TGTGCCAGCAGCTCACGGACAGGGCGGAACACCGGGGAGCTGTTTTTT. The full variable domain, its missing parts supplied by reference TRBV11-2 and TRBJ2-2, is EAGVAQSPRYKIIEKRQSVAFWCNPISGHATLYWYQQILGQGPKLLIQFQNNGVVDDSQLPKDRFSAERLKGVDSTLKIQPAKLEDSAVYLCASSSRTGRNTGELFFGEGSRLTVL.